Each of the 10 T cell receptor beta chains below was sequenced from the same sample in a study of post-analysis software for immune sequencing data. TCR beta cDNA libraries included unique molecular identifiers. MiXCR was run by TCRdb on the PCR reads, yielding one entry per CDR3 protein. The sample holds some 370,000 distinct CDR3 sequences; roughly 35% are singletons and the top ten take around 15%. Findings of the study overall: Relative to controls, patients had a handful of TRBV segments at higher frequency, with TRBV5-6, TRBV5-1 and TRBV20-1 among these.

Antigens of these TCRs are unknown. Sequences were obtained from blood. The receptors come from a girl aged 10-17 years with multiple sclerosis.

This clonotype has only one observation. Possible read error: a much larger clone is one base away. The chain recombines TRBV20-1 with TRBJ1-1, with TRBD1 matching over 7 bases. V was clipped by 6 bases and J by 1 base; unmatched bases: 5. The CDR3 runs to 13 residues. Per germline, CDR1 DFQATT and CDR2 SNEGSKA (reference sequence). The CDR3 region is CSARGQTNTEAFF. The CDR3 coding sequence is TGCAGTGCACGGGGACAGACGAACACTGAAGCTTTCTTT.

V gene TRBV6-1 combines with J gene TRBJ1-1; 8 bases are a match to TRBD1. The CDR3 has 19 amino acids. The V gene end was trimmed by 6 bases and the J gene end by 5 bases; junction bases not matched to a gene: 23. CDR1 is MNHNS, CDR2 SASEGT, per germline. CDR3 coding DNA: TGTGCCAGCAGAAGAGGGGCAGGGGGCGTTGGGTTTAGGGAAACTGAAGCTTTCTTT. Its translation is CASRRGAGGVGFRETEAFF.

CDR3 bases: TGTGCCAGCAGCCAAGTCAGGGGCATGAACACTGAAGCTTTCTTT. It translates to CASSQVRGMNTEAFF. The rearrangement uses TRBV4-2 and TRBJ1-1; D is perhaps TRBD1 (6 bases). With 1 base removed from V and 0 bases from J, the gap between germline ends came to 9 bases. The germline V gene encodes CDR1 LGHNA and CDR2 YNFKEQ. This CDR3 comprises 15 residues.

This clonotype was detected a few times. The chain links TRBV6-1 to TRBJ1-4; possibly TRBD1 for D (6 bases). Germline V CDR1 and CDR2: MNHNS, SASEGT. V was shortened by 3 bases and J by 8 bases, with 16 bases between the two germline ends. The CDR3 sequence is 15 residues long. Written as DNA, the CDR3 is TGTGCCAGCAGTGACCCGGGACAAAGTTACGAAAAACTGTTTTTT. Encoded protein: CASSDPGQSYEKLFF.

This clonotype has a handful of counts. This chain connects TRBV5-1 to TRBJ1-2; D call uncertain. Trimming stripped 0 bases from V and 7 bases from J, with 25 bases between. This CDR3 comprises 18 residues. The germline gives CDR1 SGHRS, CDR2 YFSETQ. In nucleotides, the CDR3 is TGCGCCAGCAGCTTGGACATGAGCACAGACTCCCGGCGGGGTGGCTACACCTTC. This sequence encodes CASSLDMSTDSRRGGYTF.

The chain links TRBV20-1 to TRBJ2-1; perhaps TRBD2 as D (6 bases). Trimming stripped 3 bases from V and 2 bases from J, with 17 bases between. Germline assignment: CDR1 DFQATT and CDR2 SNEGSKA (reference sequence). The CDR3 has 16 amino acids. CDR3 nucleotide sequence: TGCAGTGCTAGGGATTATGGGGGGTCAACCTACAATGAGCAGTTCTTC. This encodes CSARDYGGSTYNEQFF.

There are a few counts of this clonotype. This chain connects TRBV9 to TRBJ1-6, with D uncertain. Germline assignment: CDR1 SGDLS and CDR2 YYNGEE. Trimming stripped 3 bases from V and 7 bases from J, with 11 bases between. The CDR3 has 14 amino acids. The CDR3 nucleotides are TGTGCCAGCAGCGCCGGACGGGTGAATTCACCCCTCCACTTT. This translates into CASSAGRVNSPLHF.

The table lists this clonotype with a few counts. The rearrangement joins TRBV2 to TRBJ2-7; D is undetermined. Germline V gene lookup returns CDR1 SNHLY and CDR2 FYNNEI. Trimming cost V 1 base and J 5 bases, with 6 bases left between them. The CDR3 runs to 12 residues. CDR3 loop: CASSEVNDEQYF. CDR3 DNA sequence: TGTGCCAGCAGTGAAGTGAATGACGAGCAGTACTTC.

V gene TRBV24-1 combines with J gene TRBJ2-1, with D possibly called TRBD1 or TRBD2 (5 bases each). The V gene's germline CDR1 is KGHDR and CDR2 SFDVKD. V was shortened by 5 bases and J by 3 bases, with 13 bases between the two germline ends. The CDR3 spans 15 residues. Here the CDR3 DNA reads TGTGCCACCAGTGCTTGGGACGCCAGCTACAATGAGCAGTTCTTC. As protein: CATSAWDASYNEQFF.

Concerning this clonotype: The junction and the germline gene differ at one end; a read error may be behind it. The genes are TRBV7-3 and TRBJ2-5; no clear D gene. TRBJ2-7 explains the end of the DNA better; the J call may be wrong. Germline V gene data show CDR1 as SGHTA and CDR2 as FQGTGA. The CDR3 runs 14 residues. This CDR3 is CASSLTGISCEQYF. For the CDR3, the DNA is TGTGCCAGCAGCTTAACTGGCATTTCCTGCGAGCAGTACTTC.